Each of the 26 T cell receptor beta chains below was sequenced from the same sample in a study of cytomegalovirus exposure and HLA in healthy donors. 60 Vbeta and 13 Jbeta primers were used in PCR. Repertoires were generated with immunoSEQ multiplex PCR, while TCRdb's copy carries only in-frame clones and drops some. In total, the table holds about 65,000 clones. The source material was PBMCs. The source of these receptors is a boy between 10 and 17 years old in good health and CMV-seronegative.

The chain employs TRBV19 and TRBJ1-1, with D perhaps matching TRBD1 (6 bases). The ends were cut back, 4 bases at V and 13 bases at J, with 19 bases in the middle. The length of the CDR3 is 13 residues. Germline CDR1 and CDR2: LNHDA and SQIVND (reference sequence). The DNA of the CDR3 is TGTGCCAGTAGTACTGATTTACAGGGTATTGGTTTCTTT. Translation gives CASSTDLQGIGFF.

V and J are TRBV30 and TRBJ2-6, with D possibly matching TRBD2 (7 bases). V shed 8 bases and J shed 4 bases, with 21 bases lying between them. Germline values: CDR1 GTSNPN, CDR2 SVGIG (reference sequence). The CDR3 contains 16 residues. Written as DNA, the CDR3 is TGTGCCCTGGAGGGGGGGCGCTTCGAAGGGGCCAACGTCCTGACTTTC. It encodes CALEGGRFEGANVLTF.

The rearrangement links TRBV30 to TRBJ2-7; D possibly corresponds to TRBD1 (6 bases). Germline V CDR1 and CDR2: GTSNPN, SVGIG (reference sequence). V lost 1 base, J lost 2 bases, and 9 bases lay in between. The CDR3 is 13 amino acids. The CDR3 loop is CAWSADSAYEQYF. The DNA for the CDR3 is TGTGCCTGGAGTGCGGACAGCGCCTACGAGCAGTACTTC.

J is TRBJ1-2 and V is TRBV28, with D tentatively TRBD1 (5 bases). Trimming took 5 bases from V and 11 from J, leaving 33 bases between them. This CDR3 region has 18 residues. Germline-derived CDR1 and CDR2 are MDHEN and SYDVKM. The CDR3 loop is CASSTYSSPGPVLWRYTF. In nucleotides, the CDR3 is TGTGCCAGCAGTACTTACTCCTCGCCAGGGCCTGTGCTATGGAGATACACCTTC.

This rearrangement joins TRBV15 to TRBJ2-5; TRBD1 matches at 8 bases. V lost 4 bases and J lost 2; bases outside the gene matches: 6. This CDR3 spans 15 amino acids. CDR1 is LNHNV, CDR2 YYDKDF, per germline (reference sequence). The CDR3 region is CATSIGQGLQETQYF. CDR3 DNA sequence: TGTGCCACCAGCATCGGACAGGGCCTACAAGAGACCCAGTACTTC.

The chain is built from TRBV2 and TRBJ2-2; 7 nucleotides agree with TRBD2. The CDR3 consists of 16 residues. Losses at the gene ends were 6 bases for V and 3 bases for J; bases not matched to a gene: 10. The germline CDR1 and CDR2 sequences are SNHLY and FYNNEI. The CDR3 nucleotides are TGTGCCAGCAGGGCTGGGGCTAGCGGATACACCGGGGAGCTGTTTTTT. Encoded protein: CASRAGASGYTGELFF.

The V and J genes are TRBV7-8 and TRBJ1-5; 8 positions agree with TRBD1. This CDR3 has 20 amino acids. The V segment lost 5 bases and the J segment 0 bases; nucleotides outside the gene matches: 18. Germline V CDR1 and CDR2: SGHVS, FQNEAQ. The CDR3 protein is CASSPTILGQGPHSNQPQHF. As DNA, the CDR3 is TGTGCCAGCAGCCCGACGATATTAGGACAGGGACCTCATAGCAATCAGCCCCAGCATTTT.

The CDR3 is CASSVQDMGLSYNEQFF. CDR3 sequence (DNA): TGTGCCAGCAGCGTACAAGACATGGGTCTCTCCTACAATGAGCAGTTCTTC. The chain combines TRBV9 with TRBJ2-1; D is ambiguous. The germline gives CDR1 SGDLS, CDR2 YYNGEE. The length of the CDR3 is 17 residues. Deletions cut 1 base from V and 0 bases from J, with 14 bases between.

The chain employs TRBV18 and TRBJ2-7; 7 nucleotides align to TRBD1. Germline CDR1 reads KGHSH; CDR2 reads LQKENI. The CDR3 has 14 amino acids. V shed 3 bases and J 5 bases; nucleotides not matched to a gene: 7. Written as DNA, the CDR3 is TGTGCCAGCTCACCTGGGACAGCCCGGGACGAGCAGTACTTC. This sequence encodes CASSPGTARDEQYF.

This chain joins TRBV5-4 and TRBJ1-2; TRBD1 matches 7 bases. CDR3 size: 16 residues. Per germline, CDR1 SGHNT and CDR2 YYREEE (reference sequence). After removal of 4 bases from V and 6 bases from J, the junction contained 15 bases not matched to a gene. CDR3 nucleotides: TGTGCCAGCAGCCCGGACAGGACTCAATCAAGGGATGGCTACACCTTC. It codes for CASSPDRTQSRDGYTF.

The rearrangement links TRBV19 to TRBJ2-7; TRBD1 might be the D (6 bases). V gave up 6 bases and J gave up 0 bases, with 9 bases separating them. Germline V gene lookup returns CDR1 LNHDA and CDR2 SQIVND (reference sequence). The CDR3 runs to 13 residues. The CDR3 loop is CASSLGGSYEQYF. The DNA for the CDR3 is TGTGCCAGTAGCCTAGGGGGCTCCTACGAGCAGTACTTC.

The rearrangement uses TRBV7-8 and TRBJ1-5; 12 positions agree with TRBD1. The germline V gene has CDR1 SGHVS and CDR2 FQNEAQ. J gave up 6 bases and V 0 bases, and 3 bases lay outside the gene matches. The CDR3 consists of 16 residues. CDR3 in DNA: TGTGCCAGCAGCTTAGCTGGGACAGGGGGCGTTCAGCCCCAGCATTTT. It specifies CASSLAGTGGVQPQHF.

CDR3 region: CASSYEGQLTEAFF. The CDR3 DNA is TGTGCCAGCAGTTACGAGGGACAGCTCACTGAAGCTTTCTTT. The V call is TRBV6-5, the J call TRBJ1-1; 7 bases are a match to TRBD1. The ends lost 2 bases at V and 4 bases at J; junction bases unmatched: 4. There are 14 residues in the CDR3. CDR1 and CDR2 (germline): MNHEY, SVGAGI.

The chain uses TRBV6-5 and TRBJ1-2; TRBD1 matches at 7 bases. The germline gives CDR1 MNHEY, CDR2 SVGAGI. CDR3 length: 14 residues. V shed 6 bases and J 14 bases; nucleotides not matched to a gene: 18. CDR3 sequence: CASRHRVRGQWPTF. CDR3 DNA: TGTGCCAGCAGACATAGGGTTCGGGGACAGTGGCCAACCTTC.

This rearrangement joins TRBV27 to TRBJ1-4; 8 positions agree with TRBD1. The CDR3 runs 17 residues. Germline values: CDR1 MNHEY, CDR2 SMNVEV (reference sequence). J gave up 8 bases and V 6 bases, and 17 bases lay outside the gene matches. CDR3 amino acids: CASSYQEGTGRGEKLFF. CDR3 DNA: TGTGCCAGCAGCTATCAGGAGGGGACAGGACGAGGCGAAAAACTGTTTTTT.

The gene calls are TRBV5-6 and TRBJ1-5, with unresolved D. From germline, CDR1 is SGHDT and CDR2 YYEEEE. The CDR3 has 15 amino acids. V lost 4 bases and J lost 0, with 11 bases in between. Here the CDR3 reads CASSLDGNSNQPQHF. For the CDR3, the DNA is TGTGCCAGCAGCCTCGACGGGAATAGCAATCAGCCCCAGCATTTT.

The CDR3 nucleotides read TGTGCCAGCTCACCAGAACAGGGGACGAACACTGAAGCTTTCTTT. Translated: CASSPEQGTNTEAFF. The V call is TRBV18, the J call TRBJ1-1; 7 bases match TRBD1. The CDR3 totals 15 residues. The junction had 4 bases not matched to a gene; V was cut back by 2 bases and J by 1 base. Per germline, CDR1 KGHSH and CDR2 LQKENI.

The chain is built from TRBV11-2 and TRBJ2-2; a possible D gene is TRBD2 (7 bases). Germline CDR1 is SGHAT and CDR2 is FQNNGV. Trimming cost V 0 bases and J 6 bases, with 17 bases left between them. The CDR3 spans 17 residues. The DNA of the CDR3 is TGTGCCAGCAGCTTAGATATAGGGGGGGCCGGACCCGGGGAGCTGTTTTTT. It specifies CASSLDIGGAGPGELFF.

The chain employs TRBV29-1 and TRBJ1-2, with TRBD1 identical over 8 bases. Germline V lookup: CDR1 SQVTM, CDR2 ANQGSEA. V trimming: 6 bases; J trimming: 6 bases; junction bases outside the gene matches: 3. The CDR3 totals 11 residues. The CDR3 DNA is TGCAGCGTCCCAGGGGGCAATGGCTACACCTTC. Translated: CSVPGGNGYTF.

V gene TRBV4-1 combines with J gene TRBJ2-2; D is unclear. Trimming stripped 6 bases from V and 1 base from J, with 9 bases between. This CDR3 comprises 14 residues. The germline V gene has CDR1 MGHRA and CDR2 YSYEKL. The CDR3 is CASRKTQNTGELFF. CDR3 DNA: TGCGCCAGCAGAAAGACACAGAACACCGGGGAGCTGTTTTTT.

This chain uses TRBV5-1 with TRBJ1-1; D might be TRBD1 (5 bases). Trimming shortened V by 0 bases and J by 2 bases, and 11 bases separated the two germline ends. The CDR3 has 15 amino acids. Germline-derived CDR1 and CDR2 are SGHRS and YFSETQ. The DNA of the CDR3 is TGCGCCAGCAGCTTGGCCTCCGGGACTAACACTGAAGCTTTCTTT. Protein product: CASSLASGTNTEAFF.

V is TRBV5-1 and J is TRBJ1-1; D remains unclear. Germline-derived CDR1 and CDR2 are SGHRS and YFSETQ. This CDR3 spans 13 amino acids. Trimming took 6 bases from V and 5 from J, leaving 14 bases between them. The CDR3 reads CASTTEGWTEAFF. CDR3 nucleotide sequence: TGCGCCAGCACCACGGAGGGATGGACTGAAGCTTTCTTT. Filled out from reference TRBV5-1 and TRBJ1-1, the complete variable domain reads KAGVTQTPRYLIKTRGQQVTLSCSPISGHRSVSWYQQTPGQGLQFLFEYFSETQRNKGNFPGRFSGRQFSNSRSEMNVSTLELGDSALYLCASTTEGWTEAFFGQGTRLTVV.

This chain joins TRBV6-4 and TRBJ1-3, with D tentatively TRBD1 (6 bases). The CDR3 spans 17 residues. Trimming shortened V by 7 bases and J by 7 bases, and 26 bases separated the two germline ends. Germline V lookup: CDR1 MRHNA, CDR2 SNTAGT. This chain's CDR3 is CASTNLGFGTRWNTIYF. CDR3 nucleotides: TGTGCCAGCACCAACTTAGGGTTCGGGACAAGGTGGAACACCATATATTTT.

The chain carries TRBV4-3 and TRBJ1-1; D is possibly TRBD1 (5 bases). The CDR3 runs to 14 residues. V lost 6 bases to trimming and J lost 0 bases, with 11 bases between them. Per germline, CDR1 LGHNA and CDR2 YSLEER. CDR3 in DNA: TGCGCCAGCAGTCCGGGGGGAGTGAACACTGAAGCTTTCTTT. Translated: CASSPGGVNTEAFF.

The CDR3 DNA follows: TGTGCCTGGGGGGTAGGGGTGACCCAGTACTTC. Its translation: CAWGVGVTQYF. This chain uses TRBV30 with TRBJ2-5, with a tentative D call TRBD1 (5 bases). Germline values: CDR1 GTSNPN, CDR2 SVGIG (reference sequence). This CDR3 is built from 11 residues. V shed 5 bases and J shed 7 bases, with 11 bases lying between them.

This chain connects TRBV7-9 to TRBJ2-7; 8 bases align to TRBD1. V lost 4 bases and J lost 2; bases outside the gene matches: 10. Germline V lookup: CDR1 SEHNR, CDR2 FQNEAQ (reference sequence). The CDR3 has 16 residues. The chain's CDR3 is CASSSGTGVSAYEQYF. CDR3 nucleotide sequence: TGTGCCAGCAGCTCCGGGACAGGAGTTTCCGCCTACGAGCAGTACTTC.